This T cell receptor beta chain was obtained from a study of graft-versus-host responses after intestinal transplantation. For the study at large: Among the recipients, all got anti-thymocyte globulin induction and then tacrolimus and steroids for around three years.

In regard to this clone: No antigen is known for it.

The CDR3 totals 18 residues. Trimming removed 5 bases from V and 0 bases from J, with 20 bases in between. Germline CDR1 is SGHTA and CDR2 is FQGNSA. Study-wide results and limits: The study found high graft-versus-host to host-versus-graft clonal ratios in allografts of patients with graft-donor T cell macrochimerism. Among recipient marrow samples, GvH clones were found; some appeared first in ileum or blood.

The protocol was immunoSEQ multiplex PCR, while the TCRdb copy is restricted to in-frame clones and leaves out a portion. The table has around 100,000 clones, more than 85% seen once. The genes are TRBV7-2 and TRBJ2-4, with D tentatively TRBD1 (5 bases). The source is a human donor who was the organ donor for an intestinal transplant. The specimen was unstimulated CD4+ T cells sorted from spleen or lymph node cells, collected before transplant. The CDR3 here is CASSRDPRQFLAKNIQYF. DNA of the CDR3: TGTGCCAGCAGCCGCGATCCCCGACAGTTTCTAGCCAAAAACATTCAGTACTTC.